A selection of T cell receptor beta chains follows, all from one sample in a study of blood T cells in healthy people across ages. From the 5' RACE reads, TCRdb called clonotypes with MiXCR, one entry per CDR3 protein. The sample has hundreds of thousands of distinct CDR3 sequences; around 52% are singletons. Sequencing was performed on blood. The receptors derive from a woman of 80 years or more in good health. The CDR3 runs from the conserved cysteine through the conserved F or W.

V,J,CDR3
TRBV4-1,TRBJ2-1,CASSQEPSGRTISYNEQFF
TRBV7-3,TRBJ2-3,CASSLLGSSGGARSTDTQYF
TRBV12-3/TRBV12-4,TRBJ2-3,CASSRQTADTQYF
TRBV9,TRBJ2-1,CASSAVVGTDNEQFF
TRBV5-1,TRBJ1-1,CASSSTGLVTEAFF
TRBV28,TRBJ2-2,CASSLRHDSGELFF
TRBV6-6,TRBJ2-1,CASSPKSLAGGYEQFF
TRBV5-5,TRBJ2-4,CASSFDFRANIQYF
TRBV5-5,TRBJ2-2,CASSSFPGTHTGELFF
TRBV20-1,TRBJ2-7,CSARDPGAGGPRFYEQYF
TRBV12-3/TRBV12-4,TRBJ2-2,CASIDRGNTGELFF
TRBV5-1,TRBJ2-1,CASSLDIGTSYNEQFF
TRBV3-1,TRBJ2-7,CASSQASSGKYEQYF
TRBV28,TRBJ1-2,CASSTLDSSNYGYTF
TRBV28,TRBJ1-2,CASSQTPPYGYTF
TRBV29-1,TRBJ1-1,CSVQGAENTEAFF
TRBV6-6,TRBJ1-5,CASSWPGTGGNQPQHF
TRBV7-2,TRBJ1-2,CASSPWTERGYTF
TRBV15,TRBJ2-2,CATSKRNVNTGELFF
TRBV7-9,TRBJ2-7,CASSVGQVDEQYF
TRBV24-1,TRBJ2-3,CATSDGITSTDTQYF
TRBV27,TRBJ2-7,CASRDRGRHEQYF
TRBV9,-,CASSAGLAGVGYEQYF
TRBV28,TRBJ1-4,CASQDRVQKLFF
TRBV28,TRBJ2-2,CASTRGQTNTGELFF
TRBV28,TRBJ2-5,CASSAHGVVAGELGETQYF